This note documents a single TCR beta chain sequence. This entry belongs to a study of blood T cell repertoires in COVID-19. The overall study: In each case, the material was cDNA or gDNA derived from T cells, B-cell-depleted T cells, or PBMCs.

Authors' methods: For nucleated cells, counts were estimated from reference gene primer amplification. TCRdb keeps only in-frame clones here, not all; method: immunoSEQ multiplex PCR. For V, J and clone size, that table is used; D and trimming come from the DNA. The sample yields around 200,000 clones, around 80% seen once. CDR1 LNHNV and CDR2 YYDKDF come from the germline V gene (reference sequence). This CDR3 is 13 amino acids long. With V trimmed by 4 bases and J by 8 bases, 5 bases remained unmatched. This TCR came from a man aged 45-60 years with active or convalescent COVID-19. The chain couples TRBV15 to TRBJ1-2, with TRBD1 matching over 9 bases. Sequenced material: peripheral blood. CDR3 sequence: CATSKQGARGYTF. CDR3 nucleotide sequence: TGTGCCACCAGCAAACAGGGGGCAAGGGGCTACACCTTC.